These 12 T cell receptor beta chains share one sample of origin, sequenced in a study of technical replicates of blood from several donors. Clones were read by immunoSEQ multiplex PCR, and TCRdb kept only the in-frame ones, dropping some. The data contain some 84,000 clones, roughly 90% of them singletons. Material for sequencing was T cells isolated from PBMCs. These receptors originate from a human donor in good health.

This sequence joins TRBV6-6 and TRBJ2-1; unclear D gene. Germline CDR1 and CDR2: MNHNY and SVGAGI (reference sequence). V was pared by 7 bases and J by 7 bases, with 8 bases between. This CDR3 is 11 amino acids long. The CDR3 loop is CASTIGNEQFF. CDR3 nucleotides: TGTGCCAGCACCATCGGGAATGAGCAGTTCTTC.

V usage is TRBV6-4 and J usage is TRBJ2-7; TRBD2 aligns across 8 bases. The V and J ends lost 5 bases and 4 bases, in that order; junction bases with no gene match: 19. The CDR3 is 18 residues long. The germline V gene encodes CDR1 MRHNA and CDR2 SNTAGT. Written as DNA, the CDR3 is TGTGCCAGCAGTCGGCAGGGCATCGGCAGCGGGAGTTTGTACGAGCAGTACTTC. Translation gives CASSRQGIGSGSLYEQYF.

The chain couples TRBV10-3 to TRBJ1-5; D possibly corresponds to TRBD1 (5 bases). Per germline, CDR1 ENHRY and CDR2 SYGVKD. The CDR3 contains 13 residues. The V and J ends lost 8 bases and 1 base respectively, with 9 bases between them. Written as DNA, the CDR3 is TGTGCCATCGTCGGGGGGAGCAATCAGCCCCAGCATTTT. Protein product: CAIVGGSNQPQHF.

The chain combines TRBV30 with TRBJ2-3, with a weak D call TRBD2 (5 bases). The CDR3 is 14 residues long. The germline V and J ends were trimmed by 3 bases and 2 bases, with 12 bases remaining between them. In germline, CDR1 is GTSNPN, CDR2 SVGIG (reference sequence). The CDR3: CAWSQLLATDTQYF. The CDR3 bases are TGTGCCTGGAGCCAACTGCTAGCCACAGATACGCAGTATTTT. Looking up the rest from reference TRBV30 and TRBJ2-3 gives the full variable domain: SQTIHQWPATLVQPVGSPLSLECTVEGTSNPNLYWYRQAAGRGLQLLFYSVGIGQISSEVPQNLSASRPQDRQFILSSKKLLLSDSGFYLCAWSQLLATDTQYFGPGTRLTVL.

This chain links TRBV6-5 with TRBJ2-5, with D hard to call. Trimming took 6 bases from V and 5 from J, leaving 16 bases between them. The CDR3 consists of 14 residues. CDR1 and CDR2 from the germline V gene are MNHEY and SVGAGI. CDR3 sequence: CASSQSYAVETQYF. The CDR3 DNA reads TGTGCCAGCAGCCAAAGCTACGCCGTGGAGACCCAGTACTTC.

This rearrangement joins TRBV11-3 to TRBJ1-5; D gene uncertain. V lost 4 bases and J 3 bases, leaving 16 bases between the germline ends. Germline-derived CDR1 and CDR2 are SGHNT and YENEEA. There are 16 residues in the CDR3. CDR3 residues: CASSSTGVWNNQPQHF. The CDR3 coding sequence is TGTGCCAGCAGCTCCACCGGGGTATGGAACAATCAGCCCCAGCATTTT.

V is TRBV19 and J is TRBJ1-3; TRBD1 is a possible D gene (6 bases). The V end lost 5 bases, the J end lost 3 bases, and 17 bases lay between the germline ends. CDR3 length: 16 residues. CDR1 and CDR2 from the germline V gene are LNHDA and SQIVND (reference sequence). In nucleotides, the CDR3 is TGTGCCAGTAGTCTCCAGGGGCAAACTCTTGGAAACACCATATATTTT. Translating gives CASSLQGQTLGNTIYF.

The genes are TRBV7-2 and TRBJ1-3; D not resolved. Germline V gene data show CDR1 as SGHTA and CDR2 as FQGNSA. Trimming cost V 1 base and J 0 bases, with 4 bases left between them. The CDR3 is 14 residues long. CDR3 nucleotides: TGTGCCAGCAGCTTAGACATCTCTGGAAACACCATATATTTT. It specifies CASSLDISGNTIYF.

The rearrangement links TRBV7-9 to TRBJ2-3; D is perhaps TRBD2 (6 bases). CDR1 is SEHNR and CDR2 is FQNEAQ in the germline V gene (reference sequence). Trimming took off 5 bases at V and 0 bases at J, with 15 bases between the two ends. The CDR3 sequence is 16 residues long. CDR3 protein: CASSVLGRGSTDTQYF. As DNA, the CDR3 is TGTGCCAGCAGCGTCCTAGGGCGGGGAAGCACAGATACGCAGTATTTT.

The chain links TRBV5-1 to TRBJ2-5, with D uncertain. In germline, CDR1 is SGHRS, CDR2 YFSETQ. The CDR3 covers 15 residues. V was cut by 3 bases and J by 3 bases, with 15 bases left in between. The CDR3 region is CASSYWAALKETQYF. In nucleotides, the CDR3 is TGCGCCAGCAGCTATTGGGCCGCACTCAAAGAGACCCAGTACTTC.

This chain joins TRBV21-1 and TRBJ1-2. TRBV21-1 is a listed pseudogene. The CDR3 runs to 14 residues. This CDR3 is CASSKGYSFYGYTF. The DNA for the CDR3 is TGTGCCAGCAGCAAAGGGTACTCCTTCTATGGCTACACCTTC.

V is TRBV5-1 and J is TRBJ2-3, with 11 bases that match TRBD2. With V trimmed by 0 bases and J by 4 bases, 4 bases remained unmatched. Germline CDR1 SGHRS, CDR2 YFSETQ. The CDR3 runs to 16 residues. CDR3: CASSLVTSGSSDTQYF. CDR3 DNA sequence: TGCGCCAGCAGCTTGGTCACTAGCGGGAGCTCAGATACGCAGTATTTT. Supplemented by reference TRBV5-1 and TRBJ2-3, the full variable domain reads KAGVTQTPRYLIKTRGQQVTLSCSPISGHRSVSWYQQTPGQGLQFLFEYFSETQRNKGNFPGRFSGRQFSNSRSEMNVSTLELGDSALYLCASSLVTSGSSDTQYFGPGTRLTVL.